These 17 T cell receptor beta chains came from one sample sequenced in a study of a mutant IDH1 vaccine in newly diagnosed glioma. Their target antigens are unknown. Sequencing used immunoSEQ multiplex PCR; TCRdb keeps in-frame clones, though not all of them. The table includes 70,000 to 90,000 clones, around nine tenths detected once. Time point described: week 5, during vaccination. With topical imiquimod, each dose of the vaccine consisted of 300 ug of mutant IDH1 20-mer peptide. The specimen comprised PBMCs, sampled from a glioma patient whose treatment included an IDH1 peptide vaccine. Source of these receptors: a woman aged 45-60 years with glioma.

CDR3 sequence (DNA): TGTGCCAGCAGACGGACTAGAGATTCTTACAATGAGCAGTTCTTC. Its protein product is CASRRTRDSYNEQFF. The J gene is TRBJ2-1, the V gene TRBV27; 7 bases map to TRBD2. The germline gives CDR1 MNHEY, CDR2 SMNVEV (reference sequence). This CDR3 has 15 residues. Unmatched junction bases numbered 9, after V lost 6 bases and J lost 4 bases.

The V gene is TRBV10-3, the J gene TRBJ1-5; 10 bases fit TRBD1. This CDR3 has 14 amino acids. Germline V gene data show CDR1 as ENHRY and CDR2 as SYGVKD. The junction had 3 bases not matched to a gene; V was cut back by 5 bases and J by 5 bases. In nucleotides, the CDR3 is TGTGCCATCAGTCCGGACAGGGGGTATCAGCCCCAGCATTTT. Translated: CAISPDRGYQPQHF.

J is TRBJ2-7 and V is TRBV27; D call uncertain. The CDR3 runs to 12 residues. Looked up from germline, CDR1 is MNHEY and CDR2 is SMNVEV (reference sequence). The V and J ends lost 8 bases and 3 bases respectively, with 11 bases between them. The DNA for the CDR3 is TGTGCCAGCCACGAAACACGCTACGAGCAGTACTTC. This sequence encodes CASHETRYEQYF.

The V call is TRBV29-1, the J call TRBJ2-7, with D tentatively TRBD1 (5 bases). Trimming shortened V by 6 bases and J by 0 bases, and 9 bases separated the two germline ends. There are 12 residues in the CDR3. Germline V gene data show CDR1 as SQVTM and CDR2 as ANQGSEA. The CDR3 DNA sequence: TGCAGCGTGCGGCAGGGCTCCTACGAGCAGTACTTC. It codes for CSVRQGSYEQYF.

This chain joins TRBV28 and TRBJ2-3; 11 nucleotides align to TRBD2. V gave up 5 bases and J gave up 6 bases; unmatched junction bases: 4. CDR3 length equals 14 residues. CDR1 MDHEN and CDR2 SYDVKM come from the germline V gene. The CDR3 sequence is CASSPPSGRDTQYF. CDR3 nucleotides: TGTGCCAGCAGTCCTCCTAGCGGGAGGGATACGCAGTATTTT.

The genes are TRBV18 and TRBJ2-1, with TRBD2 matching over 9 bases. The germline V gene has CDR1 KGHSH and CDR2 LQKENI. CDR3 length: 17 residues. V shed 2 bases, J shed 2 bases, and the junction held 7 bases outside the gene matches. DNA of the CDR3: TGTGCCAGCTCACCAACCATAGCGGGAGTAACCTACAATGAGCAGTTCTTC. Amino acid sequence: CASSPTIAGVTYNEQFF.

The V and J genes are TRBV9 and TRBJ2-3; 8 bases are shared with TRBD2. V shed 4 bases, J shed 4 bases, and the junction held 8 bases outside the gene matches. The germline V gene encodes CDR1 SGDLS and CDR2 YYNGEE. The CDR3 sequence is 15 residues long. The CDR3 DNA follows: TGTGCCAGCAGCCCCCGGGGGGGGGACGCAGATACGCAGTATTTT. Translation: CASSPRGGDADTQYF.

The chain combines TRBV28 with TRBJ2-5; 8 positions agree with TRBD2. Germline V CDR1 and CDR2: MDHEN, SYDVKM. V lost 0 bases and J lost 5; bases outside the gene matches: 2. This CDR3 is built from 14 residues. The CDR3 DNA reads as TGTGCCAGCAGTTTATGGTCGGGAGGGGAGACCCAGTACTTC. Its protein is CASSLWSGGETQYF.

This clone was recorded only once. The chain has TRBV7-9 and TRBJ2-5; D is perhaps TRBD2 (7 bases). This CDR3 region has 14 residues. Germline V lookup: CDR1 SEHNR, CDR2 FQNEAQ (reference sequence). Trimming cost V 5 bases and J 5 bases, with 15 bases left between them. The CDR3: CASSEWRGPETQYF. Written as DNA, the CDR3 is TGTGCCAGCAGCGAGTGGCGGGGGCCTGAGACCCAGTACTTC.

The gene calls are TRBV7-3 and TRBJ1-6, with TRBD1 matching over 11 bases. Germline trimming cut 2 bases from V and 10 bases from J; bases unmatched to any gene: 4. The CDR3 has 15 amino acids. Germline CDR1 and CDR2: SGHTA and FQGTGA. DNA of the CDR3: TGTGCCAGCAGCTTAGGAGGACAGGGGGCGTCACCCCTCCACTTT. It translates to CASSLGGQGASPLHF.

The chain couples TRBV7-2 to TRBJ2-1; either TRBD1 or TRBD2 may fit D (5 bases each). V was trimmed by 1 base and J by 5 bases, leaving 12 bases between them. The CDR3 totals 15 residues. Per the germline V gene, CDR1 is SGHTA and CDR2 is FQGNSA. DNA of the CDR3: TGTGCCAGCAGCTTAGTAGTGGGGGTTAACAATGAGCAGTTCTTC. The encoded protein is CASSLVVGVNNEQFF.

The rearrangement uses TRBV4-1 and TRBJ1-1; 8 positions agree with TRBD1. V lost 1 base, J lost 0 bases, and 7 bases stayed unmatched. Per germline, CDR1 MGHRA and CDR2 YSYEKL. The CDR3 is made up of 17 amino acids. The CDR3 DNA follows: TGCGCCAGCAGCCAAGTTCAGGGGGCCCTTTTGAACACTGAAGCTTTCTTT. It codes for CASSQVQGALLNTEAFF.

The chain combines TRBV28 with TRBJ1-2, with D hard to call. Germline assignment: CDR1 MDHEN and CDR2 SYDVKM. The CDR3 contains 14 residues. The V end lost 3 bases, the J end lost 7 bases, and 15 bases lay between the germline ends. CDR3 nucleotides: TGTGCCAGCAGTTTCGGCAGCCACTCGGGTGGCTACACCTTC. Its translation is CASSFGSHSGGYTF.

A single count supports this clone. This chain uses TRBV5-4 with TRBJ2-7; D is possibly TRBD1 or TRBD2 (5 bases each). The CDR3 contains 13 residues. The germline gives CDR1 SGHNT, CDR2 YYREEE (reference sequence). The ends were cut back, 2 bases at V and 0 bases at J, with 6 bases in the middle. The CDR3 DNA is TGTGCCAGCAGCTTCGGGGCCTCCTACGAGCAGTACTTC. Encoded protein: CASSFGASYEQYF.

The DNA for the CDR3 is TGTGCCAGCAGTTTTCGGTACGCCCCCTATGGCTACACCTTC. This gives the protein CASSFRYAPYGYTF. The V and J genes are TRBV28 and TRBJ1-2; no clear D gene. This CDR3 has 14 amino acids. CDR1 is MDHEN and CDR2 is SYDVKM in the germline V gene. The germline V and J ends were trimmed by 3 bases and 4 bases, with 12 bases remaining between them.

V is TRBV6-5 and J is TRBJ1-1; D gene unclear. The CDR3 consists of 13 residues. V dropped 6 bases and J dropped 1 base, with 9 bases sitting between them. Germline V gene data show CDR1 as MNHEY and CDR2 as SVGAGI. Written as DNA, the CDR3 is TGTGCCAGCAGCTTCTTTGGGAACACTGAAGCTTTCTTT. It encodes CASSFFGNTEAFF.

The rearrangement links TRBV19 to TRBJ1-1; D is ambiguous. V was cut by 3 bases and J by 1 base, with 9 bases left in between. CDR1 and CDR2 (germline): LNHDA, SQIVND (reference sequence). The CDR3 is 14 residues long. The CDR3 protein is CASSMRASNTEAFF. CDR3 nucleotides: TGTGCCAGTAGTATGCGGGCTTCGAACACTGAAGCTTTCTTT.